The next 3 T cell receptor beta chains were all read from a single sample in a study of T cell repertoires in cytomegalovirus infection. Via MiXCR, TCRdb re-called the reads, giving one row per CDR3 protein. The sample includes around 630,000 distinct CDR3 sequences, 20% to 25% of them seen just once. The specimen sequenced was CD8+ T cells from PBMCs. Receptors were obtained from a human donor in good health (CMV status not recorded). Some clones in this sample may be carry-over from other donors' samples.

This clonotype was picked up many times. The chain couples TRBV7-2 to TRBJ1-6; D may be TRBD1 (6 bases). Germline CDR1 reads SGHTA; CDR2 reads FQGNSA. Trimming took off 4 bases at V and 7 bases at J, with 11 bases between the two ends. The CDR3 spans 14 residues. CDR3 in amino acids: CASSYTGRNSPLHF. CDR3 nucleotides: TGTGCCAGCAGCTATACAGGGAGGAATTCACCCCTCCACTTT.

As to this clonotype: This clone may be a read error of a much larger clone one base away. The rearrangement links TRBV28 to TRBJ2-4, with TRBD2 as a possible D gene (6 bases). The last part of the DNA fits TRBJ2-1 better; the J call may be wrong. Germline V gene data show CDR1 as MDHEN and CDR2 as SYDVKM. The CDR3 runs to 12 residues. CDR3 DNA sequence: TGTGCCAGCAGTTTTGGGACTCCTATTCAGTTCTTC. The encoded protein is CASSFGTPIQFF.

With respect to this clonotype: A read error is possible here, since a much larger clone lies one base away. The DNA of the CDR3 is TGTGCCACGAGGGGGTCTAATTCATCCCTCCACTTT. This codes for CATRGSNSSLHF. The V and J genes are TRBV12-3 or TRBV12-4 and TRBJ1-6, with D perhaps TRBD1 (6 bases). The CDR3 sequence is 12 residues long.